Included here is one TCR beta chain sequence, with context. The germline V gene has CDR1 MNHNS and CDR2 SASEGT. The V end was cut by 2 bases, the J end by 3 bases, with 8 bases between. The CDR3 length is 13 residues. MiXCR, applied by TCRdb to the 5' RACE reads, yields one record per CDR3 protein. Counted here are over 150,000 distinct CDR3 sequences, more than 10% occurring once; the ten biggest clones make up 16%. These data originate in a study of CD8 T cells in ankylosing spondylitis. The TCR sequence derives from a male donor with ankylosing spondylitis or in good health (not recorded which). The sequencing input was blood, either unsorted or a sorted T cell fraction (not recorded which). The genes are TRBV6-1 and TRBJ2-7; D remains unclear. The CDR3 coding sequence is TGTGCCAGCAGTGAAAGGCAACTCTACGAGCAGTACTTC. Residues: CASSERQLYEQYF.